This TCR beta chain appears in the sequencing data of a study of blood T cell repertoires in COVID-19. Per the authors' pipeline: Amplification from reference gene primers served as the basis for estimated nucleated cell counts. Libraries were prepared by immunoSEQ multiplex PCR; TCRdb keeps only in-frame clonotypes and omits some of them. The V and J calls and the clone size are those of that table, but D and trimming were determined from the DNA. The sample yields 50,000 to 65,000 clones, approximately 86% seen once. The CDR3 is 16 amino acids. CDR1 is KGHSH, CDR2 LQKENI, per germline. The germline V and J ends were trimmed by 2 bases and 7 bases, with 18 bases remaining between them.

The chain combines TRBV18 with TRBJ1-3; D unclear. This receptor was identified in a human donor in a cohort sampled during active COVID-19. Sequenced: peripheral blood. The CDR3 region is CASSPRMLMSENTIYF. CDR3 bases: TGTGCCAGCTCACCAAGGATGCTCATGAGCGAGAACACCATATATTTT.